A single sample is the source of the 17 T cell receptor beta chains below, sequenced in a study of technical replicates of blood from a few donors. Measured with immunoSEQ multiplex PCR; TCRdb has only the in-frame clones, and not every one. The sample records roughly 80,000 clones, just over 90% being singletons. The sample was T cells isolated from PBMCs. These TCRs come from a human donor in good health.

This chain connects TRBV30 to TRBJ2-7; 7 bases align to TRBD1. Per germline, CDR1 GTSNPN and CDR2 SVGIG (reference sequence). Trimming took 5 bases from V and 0 from J; bases not matched to a gene: 16. The CDR3 runs to 17 residues. CDR3 in amino acids: CAWRTGTDNFYSYEQYF. CDR3 bases: TGTGCCTGGCGAACCGGGACAGACAACTTTTACTCCTACGAGCAGTACTTC.

The chain joins TRBV19 to TRBJ2-1; 11 bases align to TRBD2. CDR1 and CDR2 from the germline V gene are LNHDA and SQIVND (reference sequence). The J segment lost 6 bases and the V segment lost 3 bases, leaving 10 bases of the junction unmatched. This CDR3 has 17 residues. For the CDR3, the DNA is TGTGCCAGTAGTATTAGCGGGGGGGCCACGGTCCGCAATGAGCAGTTCTTC. Translated: CASSISGGATVRNEQFF.

The chain couples TRBV7-2 to TRBJ2-7; D remains ambiguous. This CDR3 region has 15 residues. V gave up 5 bases and J gave up 3 bases, with 17 bases separating them. Germline loops: CDR1 SGHTA, CDR2 FQGNSA. In DNA, the CDR3 is TGTGCCAGCAGCCCCCCAGATCCTGGTCTCTACGAGCAGTACTTC. It translates to CASSPPDPGLYEQYF.

The genes are TRBV5-4 and TRBJ2-3; D may be TRBD2 (6 bases). V dropped 1 base and J dropped 5 bases, with 14 bases sitting between them. The germline gives CDR1 SGHNT, CDR2 YYREEE (reference sequence). There are 15 residues in the CDR3. The CDR3 DNA reads as TGTGCCAGCAGCTTGATTGGGGACTTGGTAGATACGCAGTATTTT. Protein product: CASSLIGDLVDTQYF.

Points on this clone: At one end the junction does not follow the germline gene, possibly because of a read error. The rearrangement links TRBV5-6 to TRBJ2-1; 7 bases are a match to TRBD2. This CDR3 spans 15 amino acids. The germline V gene has CDR1 SGHDT and CDR2 YYEEEE. This CDR3 is CASSWRGNSNNEQFF. The CDR3 DNA reads as TGTGCCAGCAGCTGGCGGGGGAACTCCAACAATGAGCAGTTCTTC. Looking up the rest from reference TRBV5-6 and TRBJ2-1 gives the full variable domain: DAGVTQSPTHLIKTRGQQVTLRCSPKSGHDTVSWYQQALGQGPQFIFQYYEEEERQRGNFPDRFSGHQFPNYSSELNVNALLLGDSALYLCASSWRGNSNNEQFFGPGTRLTVL.

The chain recombines TRBV7-8 with TRBJ2-1, with D hard to call. Between the trimmed V and J ends, which lost 3 bases and 6 bases, there was a span of 9 bases. This CDR3 spans 13 amino acids. Germline CDR1 SGHVS, CDR2 FQNEAQ. CDR3 loop: CASSFVRGNEQFF. The CDR3 region has the DNA TGTGCCAGCAGCTTCGTAAGAGGCAATGAGCAGTTCTTC. Variable domain in full (rest from reference TRBV7-8 and TRBJ2-1): GAGVSQSPRYKVAKRGQDVALRCDPISGHVSLFWYQQALGQGPEFLTYFQNEAQLDKSGLPSDRFFAERPEGSVSTLKIQRTQQEDSAVYLCASSFVRGNEQFFGPGTRLTVL.

The chain couples TRBV25-1 to TRBJ2-1; TRBD2 matches at 10 bases. V trimming: 3 bases; J trimming: 3 bases; junction bases outside the gene matches: 8. The CDR3 length is 17 residues. Germline values: CDR1 MGHDK, CDR2 SYGVNS. This chain's CDR3 is CASSDFRTSGRYNEQFF. The CDR3 DNA sequence: TGTGCCAGCAGTGATTTCCGGACTAGCGGCCGCTACAATGAGCAGTTCTTC.

The V call is TRBV10-1, the J call TRBJ2-1; no firm D call. The CDR3 loop spans 13 amino acids. Germline V gives CDR1 WNHNN, CDR2 SYGVQD (reference sequence). The V and J ends lost 4 bases and 9 bases respectively, with 13 bases between them. CDR3 in amino acids: CASSVMTPGEQFF. CDR3 bases: TGCGCCAGCAGTGTTATGACTCCGGGTGAGCAGTTCTTC.

The chain is built from TRBV28 and TRBJ1-1; D possibly corresponds to TRBD1 (5 bases). In germline, CDR1 is MDHEN, CDR2 SYDVKM. V shed 4 bases and J shed 11 bases, with 14 bases lying between them. The CDR3 totals 12 residues. In DNA, the CDR3 is TGTGCCAGCAGTTCTGACAGCCGGGCCGCTTTCTTT. This translates into CASSSDSRAAFF.

The chain combines TRBV7-6 with TRBJ2-2; 9 positions agree with TRBD2. The CDR3 is made up of 14 amino acids. Germline lookup yields CDR1 SGHVS and CDR2 FNYEAQ. J was trimmed by 7 bases and V by 4 bases; bases with no gene match: 4. CDR3: CASSSGLADGELFF. For the CDR3, the DNA is TGTGCCAGCAGCTCGGGACTAGCAGACGGGGAGCTGTTTTTT.

The chain links TRBV19 to TRBJ1-4; TRBD1 is a possible D gene (6 bases). The germline V gene encodes CDR1 LNHDA and CDR2 SQIVND (reference sequence). V gave up 1 base and J gave up 6 bases, with 27 bases separating them. The CDR3 spans 20 residues. The CDR3 spells CASSIVATKFGGHNDEKLFF. The CDR3 region has the DNA TGTGCCAGTAGTATAGTGGCCACAAAATTTGGGGGACACAACGATGAAAAACTGTTTTTT.

The chain carries TRBV7-8 and TRBJ2-3; a possible D gene is TRBD2 (6 bases). Germline CDR1 is SGHVS and CDR2 is FQNEAQ. The CDR3 loop spans 14 amino acids. V was shortened by 7 bases and J by 2 bases, with 13 bases between the two germline ends. The CDR3 DNA reads as TGTGCCAGCACTCGGGCGGGGACCACAGATACGCAGTATTTT. It is translated as CASTRAGTTDTQYF.

The chain has TRBV6-1 and TRBJ2-1; the match to TRBD2 covers 12 bases. This CDR3 has 15 residues. After removal of 6 bases from V and 4 bases from J, the junction contained 4 bases not matched to a gene. Per germline, CDR1 MNHNS and CDR2 SASEGT. CDR3 region: CASSPTSGRYNEQFF. The CDR3 DNA sequence: TGTGCCAGCAGCCCTACTAGCGGGAGGTACAATGAGCAGTTCTTC.

The chain joins TRBV13 to TRBJ1-1; D may be TRBD1 (6 bases). The CDR3 consists of 15 residues. The V gene's germline CDR1 is PRHDT and CDR2 FYEKMQ (reference sequence). V was pared by 3 bases and J by 0 bases, with 11 bases between. CDR3 DNA: TGTGCCAGCAGCTTTCAGGGACACCTGAACACTGAAGCTTTCTTT. Protein product: CASSFQGHLNTEAFF.

This clone has more than one count but fewer than ten. This chain connects TRBV5-1 to TRBJ1-5; 8 bases align to TRBD1. This CDR3 spans 16 amino acids. The germline V gene encodes CDR1 SGHRS and CDR2 YFSETQ. The V and J ends lost 4 bases and 2 bases, in that order; junction bases with no gene match: 8. CDR3 protein: CASSNGTGWGNQPQHF. The CDR3 nucleotides read TGCGCCAGCAGCAACGGGACAGGATGGGGCAATCAGCCCCAGCATTTT. Filled out from reference TRBV5-1 and TRBJ1-5, the complete variable domain reads KAGVTQTPRYLIKTRGQQVTLSCSPISGHRSVSWYQQTPGQGLQFLFEYFSETQRNKGNFPGRFSGRQFSNSRSEMNVSTLELGDSALYLCASSNGTGWGNQPQHFGDGTRLSIL.

The CDR3 DNA follows: TGTGCCAGCAGTGAACCGGGACAGGGTAACACTGAAGCTTTCTTT. Translating gives CASSEPGQGNTEAFF. V gene TRBV25-1 combines with J gene TRBJ1-1, with 9 nucleotides matching TRBD1. Unmatched junction bases numbered 3, after V lost 2 bases and J lost 2 bases. CDR3 length: 15 amino acids. Germline CDR1 reads MGHDK; CDR2 reads SYGVNS.

The V gene is TRBV29-1, the J gene TRBJ2-3, with D tentatively TRBD2 (5 bases). Trimming shortened V by 6 bases and J by 2 bases, and 12 bases separated the two germline ends. The CDR3 covers 13 residues. The germline gives CDR1 SQVTM, CDR2 ANQGSEA. DNA of the CDR3: TGCAGCGTCGAGGGAAGTACCACAGATACGCAGTATTTT. The encoded protein is CSVEGSTTDTQYF.